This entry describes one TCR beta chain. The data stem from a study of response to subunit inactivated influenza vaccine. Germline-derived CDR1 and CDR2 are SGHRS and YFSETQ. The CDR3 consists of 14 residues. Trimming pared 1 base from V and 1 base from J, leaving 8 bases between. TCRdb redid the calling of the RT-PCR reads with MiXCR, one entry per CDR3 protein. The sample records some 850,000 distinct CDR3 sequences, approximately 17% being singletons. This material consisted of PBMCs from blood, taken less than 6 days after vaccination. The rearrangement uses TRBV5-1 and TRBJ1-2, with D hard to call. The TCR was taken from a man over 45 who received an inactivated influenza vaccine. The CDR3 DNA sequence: TGCGCCAGCAGCTTGTACGGAGATAACTATGGCTACACCTTC. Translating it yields CASSLYGDNYGYTF.